A selection of T cell receptor beta chains follows, all from one sample in a study of radiotherapy plus CTLA-4 blockade in lung cancer. Generated by immunoSEQ multiplex PCR, the TCRdb table keeps only in-frame clones and is missing some. The sample lists 81,000 or so clones, 84% occurring once. Sample: peripheral blood, taken from a patient treated with radiotherapy plus ipilimumab. The receptors derive from a human donor with non-small cell lung cancer who had stable disease on radiotherapy plus ipilimumab. CDR3s include the opening cysteine and the closing phenylalanine or tryptophan. A D gene is named only where the DNA matches it firmly. Not every row has a clone size; where given, it reads once, few, many or a size class.

clone size: NA
V gene: TRBV5-4
D gene: TRBD1
J gene: TRBJ1-4
CDR3 DNA: TGTGCCAGTAAGACAGGGGTATCCCCAACTAATGAAAAACTGTTTTTT
CDR3 protein: CASKTGVSPTNEKLFF

clone size: NA
V gene: TRBV23-1
D gene: NA
J gene: TRBJ2-7
CDR3 DNA: TGCGCCAGCAGTCGCCACGAGCAGTACTTC
CDR3 protein: CASSRHEQYF

clone size: NA
V gene: TRBV11-2
D gene: NA
J gene: TRBJ1-5
CDR3 DNA: TGTGCCAGCAGCTTACAGGGAATCGATCAGCCCCAGCATTTT
CDR3 protein: CASSLQGIDQPQHF

clone size: NA
V gene: TRBV19
D gene: TRBD1
J gene: TRBJ1-5
CDR3 DNA: TGTGCCAGTAAGGACGACAGGGTCGTCGATAGCAATCAGCCCCAGCATTTT
CDR3 protein: CASKDDRVVDSNQPQHF

clone size: NA
V gene: TRBV18
D gene: NA
J gene: TRBJ2-7
CDR3 DNA: TGTGCCAGCTCACCGGGCCAGGGGCCTTACGAGCAGTACTTC
CDR3 protein: CASSPGQGPYEQYF

clone size: NA
V gene: TRBV6-6
D gene: NA
J gene: TRBJ1-5
CDR3 DNA: TGTGCCAGCAGCATTACAGGTAGTAAGTGGCCCCAGCATTTT
CDR3 protein: CASSITGSKWPQHF

clone size: NA
V gene: TRBV18
D gene: TRBD1
J gene: TRBJ2-3
CDR3 DNA: TGTGCCAGCTCAGCTCGACAGGGGGAGGCAGATACGCAGTATTTT
CDR3 protein: CASSARQGEADTQYF

clone size: NA
V gene: TRBV4-1
D gene: NA
J gene: TRBJ1-5
CDR3 DNA: TGCGCCAGCAGCCAAGAAGGTCTAGTAGAGCCCCAGCATTTT
CDR3 protein: CASSQEGLVEPQHF

clone size: NA
V gene: TRBV27
D gene: TRBD1
J gene: TRBJ2-1
CDR3 DNA: TGTGCCAGCAGTCCCTGGGGGACAGGGGGCGGAGGTGAGCAGTTCTTC
CDR3 protein: CASSPWGTGGGGEQFF

clone size: NA
V gene: TRBV28
D gene: NA
J gene: TRBJ2-3
CDR3 DNA: TGTGCCAGCCGTCGGGCGGACAGTTTGGCAGCGGATACGCAGTATTTT
CDR3 protein: CASRRADSLAADTQYF

clone size: NA
V gene: TRBV6-6
D gene: NA
J gene: TRBJ2-3
CDR3 DNA: TGTGCCAGCAGCCCAGGGGGGAACACAGATACGCAGTATTTT
CDR3 protein: CASSPGGNTDTQYF

clone size: once
V gene: TRBV29-1
D gene: TRBD2
J gene: TRBJ2-7
CDR3 DNA: TGCAGCGTTGAAATACGTGGCGGGAGTCCTTACGAGCAGTACTTC
CDR3 protein: CSVEIRGGSPYEQYF

clone size: NA
V gene: TRBV27
D gene: NA
J gene: TRBJ2-3
CDR3 DNA: TGTGCCAGCAGTTTGACGGTCAGCACAGATACGCAGTATTTT
CDR3 protein: CASSLTVSTDTQYF

clone size: NA
V gene: TRBV5-8
D gene: TRBD1
J gene: TRBJ1-5
CDR3 DNA: TGTGCCAGCAGCTTCGACAGGGTTCAGCCCCAGCATTTT
CDR3 protein: CASSFDRVQPQHF

clone size: NA
V gene: TRBV5-6
D gene: NA
J gene: TRBJ2-1
CDR3 DNA: TGTGCCAGCAAACACAGCTCCTACAATGAGCAGTTCTTC
CDR3 protein: CASKHSSYNEQFF

clone size: NA
V gene: TRBV2
D gene: TRBD1
J gene: TRBJ2-3
CDR3 DNA: TGTGCCAGCAGTGAGCGAGGGGGCTACGCTAGCACAGATACGCAGTATTTT
CDR3 protein: CASSERGGYASTDTQYF